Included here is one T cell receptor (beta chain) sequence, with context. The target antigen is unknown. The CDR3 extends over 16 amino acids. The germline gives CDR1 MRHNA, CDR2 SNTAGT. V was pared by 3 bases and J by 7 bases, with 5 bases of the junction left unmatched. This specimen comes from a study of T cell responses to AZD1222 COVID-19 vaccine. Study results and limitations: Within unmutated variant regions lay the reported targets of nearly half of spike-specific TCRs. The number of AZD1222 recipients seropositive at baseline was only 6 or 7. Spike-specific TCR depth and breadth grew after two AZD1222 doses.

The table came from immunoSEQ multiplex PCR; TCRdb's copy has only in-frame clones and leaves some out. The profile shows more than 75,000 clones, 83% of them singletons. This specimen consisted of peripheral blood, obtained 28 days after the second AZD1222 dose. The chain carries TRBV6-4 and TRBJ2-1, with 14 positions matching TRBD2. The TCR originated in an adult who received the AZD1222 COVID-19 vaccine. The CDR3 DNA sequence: TGTGCCAGCAGTGAGTCGGGGACTAGCGGGAGTAATGAGCAGTTCTTC. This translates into CASSESGTSGSNEQFF.